This TCR beta chain was retrieved from a study of blood T cell repertoires in COVID-19. The table came from immunoSEQ multiplex PCR; TCRdb's copy has only in-frame clones and leaves some out. Among under 200,000 clones listed, 80% to 85% were seen once. The sample was peripheral blood. The sequence derives from a human donor with acute or convalescent COVID-19. The donor label of this sample is uncertain.

The CDR3 DNA follows: TGTGCCAGCACAGGCGTCTCCTGGGAGACCCAGTACTTC. This sequence encodes CASTGVSWETQYF. The rearrangement uses TRBV6-6 and TRBJ2-5; D is unclear. Trimming stripped 7 bases from V and 5 bases from J, with 14 bases between. This CDR3 contains 13 residues. CDR1 and CDR2 (germline): MNHNY, SVGAGI (reference sequence).